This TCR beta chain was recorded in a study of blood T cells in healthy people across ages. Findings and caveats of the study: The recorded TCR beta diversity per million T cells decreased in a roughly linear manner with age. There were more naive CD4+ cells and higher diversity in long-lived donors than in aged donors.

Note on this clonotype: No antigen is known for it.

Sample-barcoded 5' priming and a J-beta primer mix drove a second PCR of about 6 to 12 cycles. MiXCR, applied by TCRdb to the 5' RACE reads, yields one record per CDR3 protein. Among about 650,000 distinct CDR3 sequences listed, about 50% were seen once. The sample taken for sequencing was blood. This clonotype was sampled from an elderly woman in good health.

The CDR3: CASSVVEKLFF. Written as DNA, the CDR3 is TGTGCCAGCAGCGTTGTTGAAAAACTGTTTTTT. The chain has TRBV2 and TRBJ1-4; D gene ambiguous. Germline V CDR1 and CDR2: SNHLY, FYNNEI. There are 11 residues in the CDR3. V dropped 6 bases and J dropped 7 bases, with 6 bases sitting between them.